The clone carrying this T cell receptor beta chain turned up a few times. Its antigen is undetermined. This specimen belongs to a study of identical twins. Whole-study results and caveats: The conclusions drew on cross-sectional statistical analysis instead of tracking the same donors.

A universal primer site was created by template switching, with the cDNA bearing unique molecular identifiers. TCRdb processed the 5' RACE reads anew with MiXCR; each CDR3 protein has one entry. The top ten hold approximately 0.52% of the sample, which has approximately 550,000 distinct CDR3 sequences, approximately 20% seen once. Germline V gene lookup returns CDR1 SGHRS and CDR2 YFSETQ. Trimming took off 0 bases at V and 0 bases at J, with 9 bases between the two ends. The CDR3 contains 15 residues. These data were likewise used in another study, on yellow fever vaccine responses in identical twins. That investigation notes: Reportedly, twins showed a vaccine T cell response that looked partly convergent and partly personalized.

Sequenced input: CD4+ T cells sorted from blood. The source of this sequence is a woman younger than 35 in good health. The rearrangement uses TRBV5-1 and TRBJ1-1, with D uncertain. The DNA for the CDR3 is TGCGCCAGCAGCTTGGACCCTGGACTGAACACTGAAGCTTTCTTT. It codes for CASSLDPGLNTEAFF.